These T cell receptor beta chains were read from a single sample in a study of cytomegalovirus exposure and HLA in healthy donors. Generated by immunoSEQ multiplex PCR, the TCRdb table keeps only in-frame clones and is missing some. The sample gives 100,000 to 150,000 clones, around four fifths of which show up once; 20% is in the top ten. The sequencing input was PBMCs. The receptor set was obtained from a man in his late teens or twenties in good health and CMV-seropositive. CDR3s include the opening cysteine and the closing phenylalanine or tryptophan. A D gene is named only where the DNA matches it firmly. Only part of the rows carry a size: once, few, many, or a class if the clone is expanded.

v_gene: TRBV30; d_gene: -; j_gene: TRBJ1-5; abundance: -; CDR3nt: TGTGCCTGGAGACATGGGCCAAATAGCAATCAGCCCCAGCATTTT; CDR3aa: CAWRHGPNSNQPQHF
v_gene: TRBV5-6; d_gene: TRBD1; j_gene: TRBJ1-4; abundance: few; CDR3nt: TGTGCCAGCAGGATGACAGGGGCGAATGAAAAACTGTTTTTT; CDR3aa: CASRMTGANEKLFF
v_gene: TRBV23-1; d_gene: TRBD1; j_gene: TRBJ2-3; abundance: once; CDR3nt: TGCGCCAGCAGTCAATCCGAGGGGGCCGACACAGATACGCAGTATTTT; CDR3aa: CASSQSEGADTDTQYF
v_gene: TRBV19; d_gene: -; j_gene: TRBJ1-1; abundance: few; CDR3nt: TGTGCCAGTAGTCCCCCGGACACCACTGAAGCTTTCTTT; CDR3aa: CASSPPDTTEAFF
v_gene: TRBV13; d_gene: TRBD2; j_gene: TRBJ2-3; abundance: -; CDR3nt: TGTGCCAGCAGCTTACCTGGTACCAGCGGGGGGGTGACAGATACGCAGTATTTT; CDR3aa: CASSLPGTSGGVTDTQYF
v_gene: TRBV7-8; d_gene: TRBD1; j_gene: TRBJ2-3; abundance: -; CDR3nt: TGTGCCAGCAGCTACCAGGGGGCCTCGGATACGCAGTATTTT; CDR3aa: CASSYQGASDTQYF
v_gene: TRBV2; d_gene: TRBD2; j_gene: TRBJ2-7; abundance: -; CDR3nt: TGTGCCAGCAGTCGAGAACTAGCGGGACCGACCTACGAGCAGTACTTC; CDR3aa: CASSRELAGPTYEQYF
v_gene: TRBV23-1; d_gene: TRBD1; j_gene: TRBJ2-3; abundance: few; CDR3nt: TGCGCCAGCAGTCAAGGGACAGGGGGCATATCAGATACGCAGTATTTT; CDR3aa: CASSQGTGGISDTQYF
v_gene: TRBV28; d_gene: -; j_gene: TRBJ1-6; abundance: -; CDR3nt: TGTGCCAGCAGTCCCCCAGGGTCGGATTCACCCCTCCACTTT; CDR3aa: CASSPPGSDSPLHF
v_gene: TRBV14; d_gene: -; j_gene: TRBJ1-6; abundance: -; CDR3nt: TGTGCCAGCAGCGTGGGCAGGGGTTGGTCACCCCTCCACTTT; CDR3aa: CASSVGRGWSPLHF
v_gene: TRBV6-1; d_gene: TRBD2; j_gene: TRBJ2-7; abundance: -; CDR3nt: TGTGCCAGCAGTGAATTCGGTTCGGGAGGAACGCAGTACTTC; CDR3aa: CASSEFGSGGTQYF
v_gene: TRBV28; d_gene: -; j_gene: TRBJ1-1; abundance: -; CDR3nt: TGTGCCAGCAGTTCCCCGGGACACTTTAACACTGAAGCTTTCTTT; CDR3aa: CASSSPGHFNTEAFF
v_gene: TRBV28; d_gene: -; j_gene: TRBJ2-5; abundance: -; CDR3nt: TGTGCCAGCAGACCTGACAGGACGTTGTGGGAGACCCAGTACTTC; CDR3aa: CASRPDRTLWETQYF
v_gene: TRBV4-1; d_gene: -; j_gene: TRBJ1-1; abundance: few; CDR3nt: TGCGCCAGCAGTCAGGAGGAGGGGAACACTGAAGCTTTCTTT; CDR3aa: CASSQEEGNTEAFF
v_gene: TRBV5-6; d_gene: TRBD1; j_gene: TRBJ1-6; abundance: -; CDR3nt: TGTGCCAGCAGCTTGGCAGGGGGTAATTCACCCCTCCACTTT; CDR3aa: CASSLAGGNSPLHF
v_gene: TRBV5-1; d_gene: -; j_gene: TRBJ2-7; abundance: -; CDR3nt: TGCGCCAGCAGCTCGGACTTCTACGAGCAGTACTTC; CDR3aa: CASSSDFYEQYF
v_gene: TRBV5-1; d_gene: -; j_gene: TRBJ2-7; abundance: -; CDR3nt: TGCGCCAGCAGCTTGGACAGTCTCAACGAGCAGTACTTC; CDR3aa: CASSLDSLNEQYF